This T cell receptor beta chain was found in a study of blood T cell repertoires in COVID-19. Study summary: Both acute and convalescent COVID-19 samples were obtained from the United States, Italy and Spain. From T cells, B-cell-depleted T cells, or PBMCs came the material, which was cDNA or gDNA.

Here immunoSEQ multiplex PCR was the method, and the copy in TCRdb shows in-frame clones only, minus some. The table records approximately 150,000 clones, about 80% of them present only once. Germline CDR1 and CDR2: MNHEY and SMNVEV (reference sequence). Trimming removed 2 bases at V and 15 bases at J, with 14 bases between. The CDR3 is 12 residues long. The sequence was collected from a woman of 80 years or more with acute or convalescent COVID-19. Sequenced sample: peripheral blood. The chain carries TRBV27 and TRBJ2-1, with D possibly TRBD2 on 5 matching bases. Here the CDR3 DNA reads TGTGCCAGCAGTTTAAGCGGCGGGCCCGCGTTCTTC. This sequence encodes CASSLSGGPAFF.